The 28 T cell receptor beta chains presented below share a single source sample, sequenced in a study of T cells in Graves' hyperthyroidism and ophthalmopathy. Amplification of TCR beta CDR3 regions was performed using RNA transcripts as template. An initial round of RT-PCR targeting the TCR CDR3 relied on the HTBI primer set. MiXCR, run by TCRdb on the multiplex PCR reads, gives a single entry per CDR3 protein. The table lists some 510,000 distinct CDR3 sequences, around 42% of them singletons. Sequenced material: peripheral blood or thyroid tissue (not recorded which). The receptors were sampled from a young woman with Graves' hyperthyroidism.

This sequence joins TRBV7-8 and TRBJ2-7; 10 bases are shared with TRBD2. Germline trimming cut 2 bases from V and 5 bases from J; bases unmatched to any gene: 6. The germline CDR1 and CDR2 sequences are SGHVS and FQNEAQ. CDR3 length: 15 amino acids. The CDR3 DNA sequence: TGTGCCAGCAGCTTATGGCTAGCGGGAGCAGACGAGCAGTACTTC. Amino acids: CASSLWLAGADEQYF.

Details on this clonotype: A much larger clonotype is one base distant, so this may be a read error. The chain has TRBV13 and TRBJ1-4; 7 bases align to TRBD1. J lost 3 bases, V lost 5 bases, and 6 bases had no gene match. The length of the CDR3 is 15 residues. Germline CDR1 and CDR2: PRHDT and FYEKMQ (reference sequence). The DNA of the CDR3 is TGTGCCAGCAGCACGCGGACAGGTTCTAATGAAAAACTGTTTTTT. It specifies CASSTRTGSNEKLFF.

The table lists this clonotype with a few counts. This chain links TRBV20-1 with TRBJ1-2; 7 positions agree with TRBD1. The length of the CDR3 is 14 residues. CDR1 and CDR2 (germline): DFQATT, SNEGSKA (reference sequence). Trimming removed 6 bases from V and 4 bases from J; junction bases left unmatched: 11. CDR3 nucleotides: TGCAGTGCCATCAACAGGGGCCGATTCTATGGCTACACCTTC. Protein sequence: CSAINRGRFYGYTF.

The rearrangement joins TRBV7-4 to TRBJ1-1, with D perhaps TRBD1 (6 bases). Between the trimmed V and J ends, which lost 4 bases and 3 bases, there was a span of 24 bases. The germline gives CDR1 SGHVT, CDR2 SQSDAQ. This CDR3 has 18 residues. CDR3 bases: TGTGCCAGCAGCTACCGGACTGCTATGAACAGGGAGTACACTGAAGCTTTCTTT. Translation gives CASSYRTAMNREYTEAFF.

The chain joins TRBV5-1 to TRBJ2-7; weak D call: TRBD2 (6 bases). The V end lost 4 bases, the J end lost 5 bases, and 22 bases lay between the germline ends. Germline lookup yields CDR1 SGHRS and CDR2 YFSETQ. CDR3 size: 16 residues. CDR3 sequence reads: CASSGTTGLFGHEQYF. The CDR3 DNA reads as TGCGCCAGCAGCGGCACGACGGGACTCTTCGGTCACGAGCAGTACTTC.

The V gene is TRBV2, the J gene TRBJ1-1; no reliable D call. CDR3 length: 12 amino acids. The germline gives CDR1 SNHLY, CDR2 FYNNEI. CDR3 bases: TGTGCAGCGTTGGGGATGAACACTGAAGCTTTCTTT. Translated, it gives CAALGMNTEAFF.

This sequence joins TRBV7-2 and TRBJ2-2; the D gene is possibly TRBD1 (7 bases). Trimming took off 3 bases at V and 7 bases at J, with 15 bases between the two ends. Germline V CDR1 and CDR2: SGHTA, FQGNSA. This CDR3 spans 15 amino acids. CDR3 coding DNA: TGTACCAGCAGCTTCCCGCAGGGGGAGGTCGGGGAGCTGTTTTTT. This encodes CTSSFPQGEVGELFF.

The V and J genes are TRBV25-1 and TRBJ2-7, with 7 bases that match TRBD2. This CDR3 spans 11 amino acids. The trim removed 8 bases at V and 7 bases at J, leaving 5 bases unmatched. Germline CDR1 reads MGHDK; CDR2 reads SYGVNS. This CDR3 reads CASAGVGEQYF. The CDR3 coding sequence is TGTGCCAGCGCGGGAGTTGGGGAGCAGTACTTC.

This clonotype came up many times. The rearrangement links TRBV20-1 to TRBJ1-1; TRBD1 matches at 7 bases. Germline CDR1 and CDR2: DFQATT and SNEGSKA (reference sequence). CDR3 length equals 13 residues. V dropped 3 bases and J dropped 1; count of bases not matched to a gene: 2. The CDR3 DNA sequence: TGCAGTGCTAGCAGGACAGGGAACACTGAAGCTTTCTTT. Protein: CSASRTGNTEAFF.

V gene TRBV2 combines with J gene TRBJ1-2, with unresolved D. With 5 bases removed from V and 2 bases from J, the gap between germline ends came to 15 bases. Per the germline V gene, CDR1 is SNHLY and CDR2 is FYNNEI. The CDR3 runs 15 residues. This CDR3 reads CASSPLEVENYGYTF. CDR3 DNA: TGTGCCAGCAGTCCCCTAGAGGTCGAGAACTATGGCTACACCTTC. Filled out from reference TRBV2 and TRBJ1-2, the complete variable domain reads EPEVTQTPSHQVTQMGQEVILRCVPISNHLYFYWYRQILGQKVEFLVSFYNNEISEKSEIFDDQFSVERPDGSNFTLKIRSTKLEDSAMYFCASSPLEVENYGYTFGSGTRLTVV.

The table lists this clonotype with many counts. The V gene is TRBV29-1, the J gene TRBJ1-1; D remains unclear. Germline V gene data show CDR1 as SQVTM and CDR2 as ANQGSEA. V lost 7 bases, J lost 5 bases, and 14 bases lay in between. This CDR3 comprises 12 residues. Here the CDR3 reads CSGTEVGTEAFF. CDR3 in DNA: TGCAGCGGCACGGAGGTAGGGACTGAAGCTTTCTTT.

V and J are TRBV2 and TRBJ2-6, with TRBD1 identical over 7 bases. Unmatched junction bases numbered 15, after V lost 7 bases and J lost 0 bases. This CDR3 is 19 amino acids long. Germline V lookup: CDR1 SNHLY, CDR2 FYNNEI. CDR3 sequence reads: CASTYREGGSSSGANVLTF. CDR3 DNA: TGTGCCAGCACCTACCGGGAAGGGGGCTCTAGCTCTGGGGCCAACGTCCTGACTTTC.

In this sample, this clonotype turned up many times. This chain uses TRBV10-3 with TRBJ1-5; the match to TRBD1 covers 11 bases. This CDR3 has 16 residues. CDR1 and CDR2 from the germline V gene are ENHRY and SYGVKD. Trimming took 4 bases from V and 4 from J; bases not matched to a gene: 6. In DNA form, the CDR3 reads TGTGCCATCAGTGTTGGGGACAGGGGGGCGAATCAGCCCCAGCATTTT. As protein: CAISVGDRGANQPQHF.

With respect to this clonotype: A much larger clonotype is one base distant, so this may be a read error. The chain uses TRBV10-3 and TRBJ1-1; D gene unclear. The length of the CDR3 is 13 residues. V lost 5 bases to trimming and J lost 0 bases, with 7 bases between them. Germline-derived CDR1 and CDR2 are ENHRY and SYGVKD. The CDR3 loop is CAISPPVNTEAFF. CDR3 DNA: TGTGCCATCAGTCCTCCAGTGAACACTGAAGCTTTCTTT.

About this clonotype: This may be a read error: a much more frequent sequence differs by one nucleotide. The chain is built from TRBV7-3 and TRBJ2-7; 8 bases agree with TRBD1. The J segment lost 5 bases and the V segment lost 3 bases, leaving 6 bases of the junction unmatched. CDR3 size: 14 residues. Germline values: CDR1 SGHTA, CDR2 FQGTGA. The CDR3 DNA reads as TGTGCCAGCAGCTTGCCAGGGGGCGCGGACGAGCAGTACTTC. This codes for CASSLPGGADEQYF.

This chain links TRBV2 with TRBJ1-5; D gene ambiguous. Germline V CDR1 and CDR2: SNHLY, FYNNEI. The CDR3 extends over 11 amino acids. The ends were cut back, 1 base at V and 14 bases at J, with 9 bases in the middle. CDR3 bases: TGTGCCAGCAGTGAAGATGGACTCGAGCATTTT. Its translation: CASSEDGLEHF.

J is TRBJ2-7 and V is TRBV12-3 or TRBV12-4, with D possibly matching TRBD1 (6 bases). The CDR3 is 14 residues long. V was shortened by 6 bases and J by 1 base, with 13 bases between the two germline ends. CDR3 amino acids: CASRYRDTSYEQYF. DNA of the CDR3: TGTGCCAGCAGATACCGGGACACATCCTACGAGCAGTACTTC.

This chain uses TRBV29-1 with TRBJ1-1; a possible D gene is TRBD1 (5 bases). Germline V CDR1 and CDR2: SQVTM, ANQGSEA. V lost 6 bases to trimming and J lost 3 bases, with 8 bases between them. The CDR3 totals 11 residues. For the CDR3, the DNA is TGCAGCGTAGGGGTGGACACTGAAGCTTTCTTT. It encodes CSVGVDTEAFF.

The chain uses TRBV24-1 and TRBJ2-5, with 14 positions matching TRBD2. The germline CDR1 and CDR2 sequences are KGHDR and SFDVKD. This CDR3 comprises 19 residues. The trim removed 5 bases at V and 5 bases at J, leaving 15 bases unmatched. The CDR3 sequence is CATSARRGLAGEGGETQYF. CDR3 DNA: TGTGCCACCAGTGCCCGTCGGGGACTAGCGGGAGAGGGCGGGGAGACCCAGTACTTC.

This clonotype appeared once. The CDR3 nucleotides are TGTGCCAGCAGTTCAACCCGGGACAGCGACGCCTACACCTTC. It is translated as CASSSTRDSDAYTF. This chain uses TRBV25-1 with TRBJ1-2; 7 bases align to TRBD1. Germline values: CDR1 MGHDK, CDR2 SYGVNS. The CDR3 runs to 14 residues. V shed 5 bases, J shed 10 bases, and the junction held 13 bases outside the gene matches.

The V call is TRBV7-9, the J call TRBJ2-5; D might be TRBD2 (6 bases). The CDR3 covers 13 residues. The V end was cut by 4 bases, the J end by 9 bases, with 15 bases between. Germline V CDR1 and CDR2: SEHNR, FQNEAQ (reference sequence). CDR3 protein: CASSYAGGQPQYF. DNA of the CDR3: TGTGCCAGCAGCTATGCCGGGGGTCAGCCCCAGTACTTC. Filled out from reference TRBV7-9 and TRBJ2-5, the complete variable domain reads DTGVSQNPRHKITKRGQNVTFRCDPISEHNRLYWYRQTLGQGPEFLTYFQNEAQLEKSRLLSDRFSAERPKGSFSTLEIQRTEQGDSAMYLCASSYAGGQPQYFGPGTRLLVL.

As concerns this clonotype: A read error is possible here, since a much larger clone lies one base away. The V call is TRBV29-1, the J call TRBJ1-2, with unresolved D. CDR3 length: 11 residues. V shed 5 bases and J shed 4 bases, with 8 bases lying between them. Germline-derived CDR1 and CDR2 are SQVTM and ANQGSEA. CDR3 protein: CSVWVIYGYTF. In DNA form, the CDR3 reads TGCAGCGTTTGGGTTATCTATGGCTACACCTTC.

The chain employs TRBV6-5 and TRBJ2-6; D gene ambiguous. Trimming left V 4 bases short and J 0 bases short, with 7 bases between. The CDR3 contains 15 residues. CDR1 and CDR2 (germline): MNHEY, SVGAGI. This CDR3 reads CASSFESSGANVLTF. The DNA for the CDR3 is TGTGCCAGCAGTTTCGAGAGCTCTGGGGCCAACGTCCTGACTTTC.

V usage is TRBV7-9 and J usage is TRBJ1-6; D is perhaps TRBD1 (5 bases). The germline V gene has CDR1 SEHNR and CDR2 FQNEAQ (reference sequence). The CDR3 contains 16 residues. V was clipped by 7 bases and J by 7 bases, with 20 bases between them. CDR3 nucleotides: TGTGCCAGCACCAGGGAGGGCCGAACCCTAAATTCACCCCTCCACTTT. As protein: CASTREGRTLNSPLHF.

The CDR3 is CSAPGGALGSYEQYF. CDR3 DNA: TGCAGTGCCCCAGGGGGGGCGTTGGGCTCCTACGAGCAGTACTTC. The chain couples TRBV20-1 to TRBJ2-7; D may correspond to TRBD1 or TRBD2 (7 bases each). The V end was cut by 6 bases, the J end by 0 bases, with 18 bases between. The CDR3 contains 15 residues. The germline V gene has CDR1 DFQATT and CDR2 SNEGSKA (reference sequence).

This clonotype was observed once. The rearrangement joins TRBV7-2 to TRBJ2-7; TRBD1 matches 8 bases. The CDR3 has 13 amino acids. Germline V lookup: CDR1 SGHTA, CDR2 FQGNSA. Trimming at V came to 5 bases and at J to 6 bases, leaving 6 bases not matched to a gene. This CDR3 reads CASSSGQGPEQYF. For the CDR3, the DNA is TGTGCCAGCAGCAGTGGACAGGGACCCGAGCAGTACTTC. Looking up the rest from reference TRBV7-2 and TRBJ2-7 gives the full variable domain: GAGVSQSPSNKVTEKGKDVELRCDPISGHTALYWYRQSLGQGLEFLIYFQGNSAPDKSGLPSDRFSAERTGGSVSTLTIQRTQQEDSAVYLCASSSGQGPEQYFGPGTRLTVT.

V and J are TRBV29-1 and TRBJ1-2; D gene unclear. The germline CDR1 and CDR2 sequences are SQVTM and ANQGSEA. The length of the CDR3 is 13 residues. Trimming took off 4 bases at V and 4 bases at J, with 13 bases between the two ends. The CDR3, as DNA: TGCAGCGTTGGGACCGGGGTTGGCTATGGCTACACCTTC. The encoded protein is CSVGTGVGYGYTF.

The chain links TRBV7-9 to TRBJ1-6; D gene ambiguous. Trimming removed 5 bases at V and 5 bases at J, with 10 bases between. Looked up from germline, CDR1 is SEHNR and CDR2 is FQNEAQ (reference sequence). The CDR3 length is 14 residues. The CDR3 sequence is CASSLLDNNSPLHF. The CDR3, as DNA: TGTGCCAGCAGCCTCCTAGACAATAATTCACCCCTCCACTTT.